This record covers a single T cell receptor (beta chain). This entry belongs to a study of T-cell memory formation after mild COVID-19. MiXCR was run by TCRdb on the 5' RACE reads, yielding one entry per CDR3 protein. The table includes fewer than 250,000 distinct CDR3 sequences, approximately 15% detected once. This TCR was recovered from an adult woman who had mild COVID-19 (a few samples of this study predate the infection). Cell type and time point are not known. The sample consisted of PBMCs or a T cell subset sorted from them (not recorded which).

The CDR3 bases are TGTGCCTGGAGTGCGAGACCGGTTGAAGTGCAGTACTTC. Encoded protein: CAWSARPVEVQYF. This chain links TRBV30 with TRBJ2-7, with D uncertain. Trimming shortened V by 1 base and J by 9 bases, and 16 bases separated the two germline ends. Germline V gene data show CDR1 as GTSNPN and CDR2 as SVGIG (reference sequence). The CDR3 length is 13 residues.